This T cell receptor beta chain was sequenced during a study of CD4 T cells in relation to SARS-CoV-2 and coronaviruses. The CDR3 covers 16 residues. Germline V gene data show CDR1 as LGHDT and CDR2 as YNNKEL (reference sequence). Unexposed donor CD4+ T cells date from about 2011-2018, before the COVID-19 pandemic. The cells were cultured for 10 days before CD4+ T cells were isolated. On this clone itself: The antigen remains unidentified. Relative to the germline gene, one junction end is altered; a read error may explain this.

Only in-frame clones appear in the TCRdb table, and some are missing; sequencing was by immunoSEQ multiplex PCR. The repertoire has fewer than 25,000 clones, around three quarters of them found once; the top ten carry about 14%. The J gene is TRBJ2-6, the V gene TRBV3-1 (or the pseudogene TRBV3-2); no clear D gene. Sequencing was done on a sample of CD4+ T cells from PBMCs, cultured in vitro. The receptor comes from a human donor in good health. CDR3 nucleotide sequence: TGTGCCAGCAGCAAAGAGAGGTTCTCTGGGGCCAACGTCCTGACTTTC. This translates into CASSKERFSGANVLTF.